This is a list of T cell receptor beta chains from one sample in a study of blood T cells in healthy people across ages. TCRdb independently ran MiXCR on the 5' RACE reads; one entry per CDR3 protein. The sample includes 1.5 million to 2 million distinct CDR3 sequences, under 30% seen only once; the top ten take over 7%. Sequencing was done on a sample of blood. The receptors come from a woman in her twenties or thirties in good health. The CDR3 runs from the conserved cysteine through the conserved F or W. The D gene is left open where the match is weak. Clone size, where shown, is once, few, many, or a class for clones that have expanded.

D gene	V gene	clone size	J gene	CDR3 DNA	CDR3 protein
.	TRBV7-2	.	TRBJ2-1	TGTGCCAGCAGCTTAGCCCAGCTCAATGAGCAGTTCTTC	CASSLAQLNEQFF
.	TRBV19	few	TRBJ2-3	TGTGCCAGTAGTATAGATGGGCCCACCGTTCTTCTAGATACGCAGTATTTT	CASSIDGPTVLLDTQYF
TRBD2	TRBV19	.	TRBJ2-1	TGTGCCAGTAGCCGGACTAGCGGGAGGAGCTACAATGAGCAGTTCTTC	CASSRTSGRSYNEQFF
TRBD2	TRBV7-9	many	TRBJ2-5	TGTGCCAGCGGTTATACTAGCGGGAGGGGAGGAGAGACCCAGTACTTC	CASGYTSGRGGETQYF
TRBD2	TRBV20-1	few	TRBJ2-2	TGCAGTGCAAGAAGCGGGAGCTGGGGCACCAGGGAGCTGTTTTTT	CSARSGSWGTRELFF
.	TRBV7-2	.	TRBJ1-1	TGTGCCAGCAGCTTTACGCTGGGCCTGAACACTGAAGCTTTCTTT	CASSFTLGLNTEAFF
.	TRBV7-9	many	TRBJ2-4	TGTGCCAGCAGCCCCCCTCGGGACTCGCTAGCCAAAAACATTCAGTACTTC	CASSPPRDSLAKNIQYF
TRBD2	TRBV6-6	.	TRBJ2-4	TGTGCCAGCAGTTCCGGGAGGACCAAAAACATTCAGCACTTC	CASSSGRTKNIQHF
.	TRBV20-1	.	TRBJ1-6	TGCAGTGGGCGACGGGGGGAAAGTTTACCCCTCCACTTT	CSGRRGESLPLHF
.	TRBV10-3	.	TRBJ2-3	TGTGCCATCAATGACCCTTGGACAGATACGCAGTATTTT	CAINDPWTDTQYF
.	TRBV9	.	TRBJ2-3	TGTGCCAGCAGCGTAGCTTCGGTAGGAGGTACAGATACGCAGTATTTT	CASSVASVGGTDTQYF
TRBD1	TRBV20-1	.	TRBJ2-5	TGCAGTGCACAAACAGGGGGCGCTTCGGAGACCCAGTACTTC	CSAQTGGASETQYF
TRBD1	TRBV7-8	many	TRBJ2-7	TGTGCCAGCAGCTTAGTGGACAGGGGAAACTACGAGCAGTACTTC	CASSLVDRGNYEQYF
TRBD1	TRBV20-1	few	TRBJ2-7	TGCAGTGCCGTCGGAGGACAGGGGGCGGGCGAGCAGTACTTC	CSAVGGQGAGEQYF
TRBD1	TRBV2	once	TRBJ1-1	TGTGCCAGCAGTGAAAGGGGGCGCGAAGCTTTCTTT	CASSERGREAFF
.	TRBV7-2	many	TRBJ2-1	TGTGCCAGCAGCTTAGACGGAAAGCGGAACAATGAGCAGTTCTTC	CASSLDGKRNNEQFF
.	TRBV20-1	few	TRBJ1-1	TGCAGTGGCAGGCCAGGGAACACTGAAGCTTTCTTT	CSGRPGNTEAFF
.	TRBV12-3/TRBV12-4	.	TRBJ2-1	TGTGCCAGCAGAAAAAAGGGTCGGGCGGTTTACAATGAGCAGTTCTTC	CASRKKGRAVYNEQFF
.	TRBV27	few	TRBJ2-3	TGTGCCAGCAGTTTAATCAAGGCCACAGATACGCAGTATTTT	CASSLIKATDTQYF
TRBD2	TRBV29-1	.	TRBJ2-1	TGCAGCATTGAAGATGGGACGGGAGGAAGCGATGAGCAGTTCTTC	CSIEDGTGGSDEQFF
.	TRBV5-1	few	TRBJ1-2	TGCGCCAGCAGCATGGGCAGAGCCTATGGCTACACCTTC	CASSMGRAYGYTF
.	TRBV11-2	.	TRBJ2-5	TGTGCCAGCGGCTTAGATCCTGGCCGGTCTGGGGAGACCCAGTACTTC	CASGLDPGRSGETQYF
TRBD2	TRBV5-1	.	TRBJ2-1	TGCGCCAGCAGCTTGTCAGCGGGAGTAAGCAATGAGCAGTTCTTC	CASSLSAGVSNEQFF
.	TRBV5-1	.	TRBJ2-4	TGCGCCAGCAGCAGACCGACAGGCAGCCAAAACATTCAGTACTTC	CASSRPTGSQNIQYF
.	TRBV4-1	few	TRBJ2-4	TGCGCCAGCAGCCAAGACGCTAGCGTTCTGAACATTCAGTACTTC	CASSQDASVLNIQYF
.	TRBV20-1	.	TRBJ1-1	TGCAGTGCTCAGCTTGTCGTGAACACTGAAGCTTTCTTT	CSAQLVVNTEAFF
.	TRBV7-9	few	TRBJ1-2	TGTGCCAGCAGCTTGGCATTCGGTGCCTATGGCTACACCTTC	CASSLAFGAYGYTF
TRBD1	TRBV5-5	.	TRBJ1-3	TGTGCCAGCAGCTTCGGGGACAGCTCTGGAAACACCATATATTTT	CASSFGDSSGNTIYF
.	TRBV30	.	TRBJ1-4	TGTGCCTGGATGAAGACAGCAACTAATGAAAAACTGTTTTTT	CAWMKTATNEKLFF
.	TRBV20-1	.	TRBJ1-2	TGCAGTGCTAGAGATATTGGGACAAACTATGGCTACACCTTC	CSARDIGTNYGYTF
TRBD1	TRBV7-2	few	TRBJ1-4	TGTGCCAGTGAGAGGGACAGGGAAGGGGAAAAACTGTTTTTT	CASERDREGEKLFF
TRBD2	TRBV12-3/TRBV12-4	many	TRBJ2-7	TGTGCCAGCAGCCTCGGGAGGGTCGGCGTTGGCGAGCAGTACTTC	CASSLGRVGVGEQYF
.	TRBV5-1	.	TRBJ2-1	TGCGCCAGCAGCTCCTGGGAGAATGAGCAGTTCTTC	CASSSWENEQFF
.	TRBV30	.	TRBJ1-6	TGTGCCTGGACCGGGGGGGGATATAATTCACCCCTCCACTTT	CAWTGGGYNSPLHF
.	TRBV6-5	many	TRBJ1-6	TGTGCCAGCAGCCGGCGCGGGAGCTCCTATAATTCACCCCTCCACTTT	CASSRRGSSYNSPLHF
.	TRBV5-5	few	TRBJ2-5	TGTGCCAGCAGCTTTGGAGATAGGGGGTTAGAGACCCAGTACTTC	CASSFGDRGLETQYF
TRBD2	TRBV6-5	.	TRBJ2-2	TGTGCCAGCAGTTACTGGGGGGGTGTCGGCACCGGGGAGCTGTTTTTT	CASSYWGGVGTGELFF
TRBD2	TRBV12-3/TRBV12-4	many	TRBJ2-5	TGTGCCAGCAGTTTCAACCCGGGGGGGACCCAGTACTTC	CASSFNPGGTQYF
.	TRBV7-2	.	TRBJ2-5	TGTGCCAGCTCTATGGGGGCGGGGAACCAAGAGACCCAGTACTTC	CASSMGAGNQETQYF
TRBD1	TRBV29-1	many	TRBJ2-7	TGCAGCGCAGACAGGGGTGGCGAGCAGTACTTC	CSADRGGEQYF
TRBD2	TRBV20-1	.	TRBJ2-1	TGCAGTGCGAGGACTAGCGGGAGCACCCCCCCTGAGCAGTTCTTC	CSARTSGSTPPEQFF
.	TRBV5-5	.	TRBJ2-1	TGTGCCAGCAGCTTGGGTCCGCCGCTAACCTACAATGAGCAGTGCTTC	CASSLGPPLTYNEQCF
TRBD2	TRBV9	.	TRBJ2-5	TGTGCCAGCAGCGTATCTACTAGCGGGATCTTGGGGGAGACCCAGTACTTC	CASSVSTSGILGETQYF
TRBD1	TRBV30	.	TRBJ1-2	TGTGCCTGGAGTGACAGGGGAGGCTACACCTTC	CAWSDRGGYTF
.	TRBV29-1	many	TRBJ2-4	TGCAGCGCGGCAGGGCCTGGGGCCAAAAACATTCAGTACTTC	CSAAGPGAKNIQYF
TRBD1	TRBV6-6	many	TRBJ2-7	TGTGCCAGCAGGGGGGACAGGGACGCCTACGAGCAGTACTTC	CASRGDRDAYEQYF
TRBD1	TRBV28	.	TRBJ1-1	TGTGCCAGCAGTTTATTTACACAGGGGACGGGCAACACTGAAGCTTTCTTT	CASSLFTQGTGNTEAFF
.	TRBV5-1	.	TRBJ2-3	TGCGCCAGCAGCTTTACAGGAGACACAGATACGCAGTATTTT	CASSFTGDTDTQYF
TRBD2	TRBV11-2	.	TRBJ2-2	TGTGCCAGCAGCTTAGTTTTAGCGGGGGACACCGGGGAGCTGTTTTTT	CASSLVLAGDTGELFF
TRBD2	TRBV7-2	.	TRBJ2-5	TGTGCCAGCAGCTTGGCGCGGGAGCAAGAGACCCAGTACTTC	CASSLAREQETQYF